The clone carrying this T cell receptor beta chain appeared a single time. The sample comes from a study of blood T cell repertoires in COVID-19. Produced via immunoSEQ multiplex PCR; TCRdb's table is partial and in-frame only. The sample includes about 95,000 clones, 80% to 90% of them seen just once. This CDR3 is built from 17 residues. Germline V gene sequence: CDR1 LNHDA, CDR2 SQIVND (reference sequence). The ends lost 6 bases at V and 0 bases at J; junction bases unmatched: 11. The receptor comes from a man older than 75 with COVID-19, enrolled during active disease. The rearrangement joins TRBV19 to TRBJ2-3, with TRBD2 matching 8 bases. Sequenced material: peripheral blood. The DNA of the CDR3 is TGTGCCAGTAGAACGTACTCAGCGGGGGCCAGCACAGATACGCAGTATTTT. It encodes CASRTYSAGASTDTQYF.